This T cell receptor beta chain was observed in a study of T-cell reconstitution after alpha-beta-depleted transplantation in children. On this clonotype itself: The antigen remains unidentified.

Construction of the TCRbeta library involved unique molecular identifiers. TCRdb used MiXCR to reprocess the PCR reads, holding one entry per CDR3 protein. This sample has a few hundred thousand distinct CDR3 sequences, with under 15% found just once. Overall study results and limits: T-cell counts and diversity were attributed mostly to newly produced T cells one year after transplant. Surviving recipient T cells and intrathymic progenitors accounted for some patients' high TCRbeta diversity at day 60. Reportedly, only several hundred clones from non-depleted graft cells drove alpha-beta T-cell counts at about two months.

Germline V gene sequence: CDR1 MNHEY, CDR2 SVGAGI. This CDR3 is 16 amino acids long. The V gene lost 4 bases and the J gene lost 2 bases, with 18 bases spanning the gap. The genes are TRBV6-5 and TRBJ2-7; D possibly corresponds to TRBD2 (5 bases). The TCR was taken from a male patient between 5 and 17 years old who had a stem cell transplant for acute myeloid leukemia, so the T cells may come from the graft donor. This specimen was PBMCs, mostly from graft donor cells, taken 360 days after TCRalphabeta/CD19-depleted stem cell transplant. The CDR3: CASSSNGLFDAYEQYF. Here the CDR3 DNA reads TGTGCCAGCAGTTCCAACGGACTCTTCGACGCCTACGAGCAGTACTTC.